The next 6 T cell receptor beta chains were all read from a single sample in a study of identical twins (dated by TCRdb to the mid-2010s). Libraries were prepared through 5' RACE. The sequencer was an Illumina HiSeq 2000. Using fastp at Q25 and MiXCR, TCRdb reprocessed the public reads and kept productive beta chains. Identical CDR3 proteins give one entry, which carries the most common genes and DNA. The table for this sample lists 450,000 or so distinct CDR3 sequences; 12% to 15% of them were counted only once. Roughly 0.5% of the sample goes to the ten largest clones. These data were likewise used in another study, on yellow fever vaccine responses in identical twins.

Sequencing was carried out using CD4+ T cells sorted from blood. The receptors derive from a woman younger than 35 in good health.

This clonotype was seen repeatedly, ten times or more. The gene calls are TRBV7-2 and TRBJ1-3; 7 nucleotides agree with TRBD1. The CDR3 totals 17 residues. J was trimmed by 7 bases and V by 2 bases; bases with no gene match: 14. CDR1 is SGHTA, CDR2 FQGNSA, per germline. CDR3 coding DNA: TGTGCCAGCAGCTTAATAAGAATCGGGACAGAGGGGAACACCATATATTTT. Translating it yields CASSLIRIGTEGNTIYF.

V gene TRBV19 combines with J gene TRBJ2-1, with D perhaps TRBD1 (5 bases). CDR1 is LNHDA, CDR2 SQIVND, per germline (reference sequence). Trimming cost V 6 bases and J 3 bases, with 15 bases left between them. The CDR3 contains 15 residues. CDR3 bases: TGTGCCAGTAGGCCTTCGGCAGGGTACTACAATGAGCAGTTCTTC. It yields the protein CASRPSAGYYNEQFF.

The chain is built from TRBV7-2 and TRBJ2-3; possible D gene TRBD1, 6 bases. This CDR3 contains 12 residues. Germline V CDR1 and CDR2: SGHTA, FQGNSA. V lost 2 bases and J lost 11, with 11 bases in between. CDR3 sequence: CASSLQGTVQYF. The CDR3 DNA is TGTGCCAGCAGCTTACAGGGGACCGTGCAGTATTTT.

The chain links TRBV9 to TRBJ2-3, with 9 bases identical to TRBD1. The CDR3 length is 15 residues. The V segment lost 3 bases and the J segment 3 bases; nucleotides outside the gene matches: 5. Germline-derived CDR1 and CDR2 are SGDLS and YYNGEE. Here the CDR3 DNA reads TGTGCCAGCAGCGCCCGGACAGGGGAGACAGATACGCAGTATTTT. This gives the protein CASSARTGETDTQYF.

This rearrangement joins TRBV5-1 to TRBJ2-1; D is perhaps TRBD2 (6 bases). V was trimmed by 4 bases and J by 7 bases, leaving 18 bases between them. Germline V gives CDR1 SGHRS, CDR2 YFSETQ. The CDR3 length is 15 residues. The chain's CDR3 is CASSPGTLTKNEQFF. DNA for the CDR3: TGCGCCAGCAGCCCCGGGACTCTCACCAAAAATGAGCAGTTCTTC.

Only a few counts were recorded for this clonotype. This rearrangement joins TRBV7-9 to TRBJ2-7; D unresolved. This CDR3 is 14 amino acids long. Germline V gene data show CDR1 as SEHNR and CDR2 as FQNEAQ (reference sequence). The germline V and J ends were trimmed by 2 bases and 3 bases, with 11 bases remaining between them. The CDR3 DNA follows: TGTGCCAGCAGCTTAATGGGGAATCTCTACGAGCAGTACTTC. Its translation: CASSLMGNLYEQYF. Full variable domain (rest looked up from reference TRBV7-9 and TRBJ2-7): DTGVSQNPRHKITKRGQNVTFRCDPISEHNRLYWYRQTLGQGPEFLTYFQNEAQLEKSRLLSDRFSAERPKGSFSTLEIQRTEQGDSAMYLCASSLMGNLYEQYFGPGTRLTVT.